Detailed here is one T cell receptor (beta chain). This receptor's antigen is unknown. Base qualities were left out, and no much larger clone turns up one base away. This specimen belongs to a study of cytomegalovirus exposure and HLA in healthy donors (dated by TCRdb to 2015 to 2018). Study-level background: According to an earlier analysis of around 600 of the donors, some 180 million T cells yielded 117 million unique TCR beta sequences and about 300 Gb of sequence data. A later genetic analysis took genome-wide SNP genotypes for about 55% of the 666 donors and used that subset as a discovery cohort. The genetic ancestry cluster associated with self-reported Caucasian donors included 81% of the roughly 400 genotyped donors. Across approximately 400 genotyped donors of the cohort, an average of approximately 220,000 unique TCR beta nucleotide sequences per donor were sequenced, and 15% to 20% of those sequences were non-productive. A separate validation cohort of 90 to 150 different subjects was used in addition to the roughly 670-subject first cohort. Typing coverage differed by locus: A, B, C, DRB1 and DQB1 were typed in about 629-640 donors, DQA1 in around 500, DPA1 in nearly 610, and DPB1 in around 440. The aim of the study was to test whether cataloging public T cell receptors could identify signatures of past pathogen exposure. All discovery cohort repertoires had been generated on a single sequencing platform. Class I and class II HLA loci were covered by the typing at four-digit resolution. Because of strong linkage in the cohort, five DR-DQ haplotypes were treated as single units for association and clustering. To predict cytomegalovirus infection status, the study combined high-throughput TCR immunosequencing, statistical association of individual TCRs with disease status, and machine learning. To study patterns of TCR occurrence, a later analysis re-analyzed previously published TCR beta repertoires from around 660 donors and added high-resolution HLA genotyping. In an earlier analysis of roughly 580 of the donors, high-throughput TCR beta sequencing was used to judge whether each TCR beta V gene segment behaved as functional or pseudogenic. Alongside the repertoire data, information on donor age, sex, ethnicity and CMV serostatus was compiled. Rather than using new phenotypic data, the later analysis identified candidate immune exposures from TCR beta sequences and from how often those sequences occurred across donors. An early release covering some 640 HLA-typed donors comprised 250 to 350 gigabases of sequencing data and 85 million to 100 million unique TCR sequences. The study used immunosequencing to profile the T cell repertoires of 666 subjects and linked those repertoires to cytomegalovirus serostatus.

The CDR3, cysteine through phenylalanine, is 15 amino acids long. The DNA shown is the 45-base CDR3, in frame from base 1. Reading the germline V gene gives CDR1 KGHSH and CDR2 LQKENI. V sheds 4 bases and J sheds 1 base, leaving 13 bases between their ends. Study-wide conclusions, independent of this receptor: In a later genetic analysis, a missense DCLRE1C variant was associated with V-gene and J-gene trimming of TCR beta chains, and the association was replicated in an independent cohort. When HLA alleles, especially DR and DQ, strongly co-occurred, attributing TCR associations to individual alleles was difficult. CMV serostatus was the only immune exposure information available for the cohort. A later analysis associated about 17,000 TCR beta sequences with specific HLA alleles at a false discovery rate of 0.05. HLA typing was unavailable for some donors at each locus, so association tests used only the typed subset. Broadly in line with IMGT annotations, most TCR beta V segments showed up in productive rearrangements about 87% or about 30% of the time in an earlier analysis of 587 of the donors. The authors suggested that the approach could potentially be generalized to other disease states and immunological phenotypes. The sequencing pipeline was judged likely to have produced a cluster of highly shared sequence variants as a technical artifact. The 87-base-pair reads could not distinguish some IMGT-functional V segments, including TRBV6-2 and TRBV6-3, so those segments were excluded. This cohort had only TCR beta chains sequenced, and the lack of alpha or paired-chain data limited which features could be detected. A total of fewer than 200 TCR beta chains were listed by the study as associated with cytomegalovirus. According to a later analysis, most CMV-associated TCR beta chains appeared to be HLA-restricted, and the HLA associations seemed to be driven largely by CMV exposure. In a later analysis, HLA-associated TCR beta chains were found to be more clonally expanded and to have lower generation probabilities than equally common non-associated chains. Correlated functional status among segregating V segments might reflect linkage disequilibrium, but an unknown experimental factor could not be ruled out. Because counts were too low, about 17 rarely observed V segments, including chromosome 9 orphons, were excluded from the earlier analysis of about 500 of the donors. According to a later analysis, TCR association rates differed among HLA loci, with DRB1 alleles showing the most associated TCRs and HLA-C alleles showing the fewest. A further reported finding was that TCR beta sequences accurately predicted the HLA-A and HLA-B alleles for most subjects in the first cohort. The classifier was reported to diagnose cytomegalovirus status with high specificity and sensitivity in both the original and validation cohorts. In vitro tests confirmed that a few of the cytomegalovirus-associated TCR beta chains recognize cytomegalovirus antigens. According to a later genetic analysis, donors in an Asian-associated ancestry cluster had fewer N-insertions in productive TCRs than the approximately 710-donor mean. Across donors, most TCR sequences were observed very rarely, whereas some public TCRs were present in many individuals. The presence/absence analyses assumed that sequencing depth was roughly uniform across donors, and that assumption may not be true. In a later analysis, several top co-occurrence clusters were reported to appear linked to parvovirus B19, influenza, CMV and Epstein-Barr virus.

In total, fewer than 750 healthy bone marrow donors made up the cohort. Cohort members were all nominally healthy when sampled, although unrecorded immune exposures were likely present. The donor was CMV seropositive and belonged to the group of 250 to 300 seropositive cohort members. A peripheral blood sample was provided by each donor, and peripheral blood mononuclear cells were used for TCR beta sequencing. The Qiagen DNeasy Blood Extraction Kit was used to extract genomic DNA from the blood cell samples. Receptor amplification or capture employed the immunoSEQ multiplex PCR assay. For the multiplex PCR, a mixture combining 60 forward primers for TCR Vbeta segments and 13 reverse primers for TCR Jbeta segments was used. The CDR3 region of rearranged TCR beta genes was amplified from genomic DNA with a multiplex PCR assay. On the Illumina HiSeq System, the amplified TCR beta libraries were sequenced as 87-base-pair reads. The study's processing was this. In a later analysis, tens of millions of unique TCR beta chains were counted across the roughly 610 repertoires, and roughly 11 million of these chains were shared by at least two donors. Raw reads were error-corrected and collapsed into unique sequences by a nearest-neighbor algorithm in which closely related sequences were merged to remove PCR and sequencing errors. V, D and J gene segments were assigned by aligning CDR3 sequences to IMGT reference sequences. For a sequence to be retained, a match of at least six nucleotides to both a V gene segment and a J gene segment was required. Rearrangements were called productive when the CDR3 lacked stop codons and stayed in frame with V and J; all others were non-productive. Following IMGT convention, CDR3 was defined as the stretch from the second conserved V-encoded cysteine up to the conserved J-encoded phenylalanine. The earlier analysis of 587 of the donors excluded sequences that lacked an unambiguous match to a single V gene segment. In an earlier analysis of more than 500 of the donors, a V segment was called functional when productive rearrangements were above 56.7%, and segregating when the standard deviation between donors exceeded 5%. A statistical classification framework was built for diagnosing cytomegalovirus status from the catalog of TCR beta chain sequences. A later analysis assigned V and J genes by comparing TCR nucleotide sequences with IMGT/GENE-DB human TR gene sequences. In a later analysis, CDR3 sequences and most-parsimonious VDJ recombination scenarios were assigned using the TCRdist pipeline. In a later analysis, every TCR beta chain was defined by the combination of its CDR3 amino acid sequence and its V-gene family, and reads without a unique V-gene family were dropped. As a way to deal with suspected cross-contamination and a sequencing artifact, a later analysis dropped hundreds of nucleotide sequences that were highly shared and had low generation probability. A later analysis calculated a clonal expansion index for each public chain from normalized within-repertoire ranks of inferred template counts. In a later analysis, generation probabilities were computed using a VDJ recombination model fitted to out-of-frame rearrangements, and the results were checked against IGoR. Hypergeometric tests were used in a later analysis to score TCR-TCR, TCR-HLA and TCR-CMV co-occurrence, with a repertoire-size bias correction applied to the TCR pairs. False discovery rates were estimated in a later analysis by permuting HLA or CMV assignments 20 times. A later analysis grouped co-occurring TCRs with DBSCAN, adding TCRdist sequence similarity when clustering within HLA-allele-positive subsets. Repertoires with fewer than 30,000 or more than 120,000 public chains were left out of co-occurrence clustering, as were four to six repertoires with anomalous nucleotide sharing. What TCRdb holds here is the immuneACCESS table cut down to in-frame rearrangements. Part of the clones is not present; checked against another copy, under half of the missing clones reflect an unresolved V gene, and the others are unexplained. V, J and clone size derive from that table, while D and trimming were established from the DNA sequence. The sample table shows around 140,000 clones, and around 78% are seen once. About 2.5% of the sample goes to the ten largest clones.

The receptor comes from a woman under 30 in good health and CMV-seropositive. Source material: PBMCs. The rearranged chain carries TRBV18 and TRBJ1-1; the D gene cannot be named for sure. The CDR3 region has the sequence CASSRREARNTEAFF. In nucleotides, the sequence is TGTGCCAGCTCACGACGTGAGGCCCGGAACACTGAAGCTTTCTTT. Reference TRBV18 and TRBJ1-1 proteins supply the regions before and after the CDR3; the full variable domain is: NAGVMQNPRHLVRRRGQEARLRCSPMKGHSHVYWYRQLPEEGLKFMVYLQKENIIDESGMPKERFSAEFPKEGPSILRIQQVVRGDSAAYFCASSRREARNTEAFFGQGTRLTVV.